One sample yielded the 27 T cell receptor beta chains listed below, sequenced in a study of T cell clonality in common variable immunodeficiency. Method: immunoSEQ multiplex PCR; TCRdb's copy keeps in-frame clones and lacks some. The data show 50,000 or so clones, with none appearing a single time. The sequenced material came from peripheral blood mononuclear cells. The receptors were sampled from a person aged 18 to 69 in good health.

This clone was found many times. The read falls 3 residues short of the CDR3 end, and the missing part is taken from the germline J gene. Other DNA sequences in this sample translate to the same CDR3. The J gene is TRBJ2-5, the V gene TRBV4-2, with D maybe TRBD1 (7 bases). V lost 3 bases, J lost 3 bases, and 11 bases lay in between. CDR3 length: 14 residues. CDR1 and CDR2 (germline): LGHNA, YNFKEQ. CDR3 sequence: CASSQGRGEETQYF. CDR3 bases read: TGTGCCAGCAGCCAGGGCAGGGGGGAAGAGACC.

At least ten counts were recorded for this clone. The observed sequence ends 3 residues before the CDR3 terminus, with the missing tail filled in from the germline J gene. The chain links TRBV12-3 or TRBV12-4 to TRBJ2-5; 9 positions match TRBD2. V lost 6 bases to trimming and J lost 3 bases; unmatched junction nucleotides: 2. This CDR3 has 13 amino acids. The CDR3 bases that were read are TGTGCCAGCAGACCTAGCGGGGAAGAGACC. The encoded protein is CASRPSGEET. The entire CDR3 protein is CASRPSGEETQYF.

This clone was counted many times. The read gets to within 3 residues of the CDR3 end, and the germline J gene fills in the rest. V usage is TRBV5-6 and J usage is TRBJ1-4; D gene ambiguous. The germline CDR1 and CDR2 sequences are SGHDT and YYEEEE. The CDR3 extends over 13 amino acids. Trimming removed 1 base from V and 3 bases from J, with 4 bases in between. The CDR3 region is CASSLRANEKLFF. CDR3 bases read: TGTGCCAGCAGCTTGAGGGCTAATGAAAAA.

This clone was counted many times. CDR3 DNA (partial): TGTGCCAGCTCGGCAGGGACTAGTTTCCCAGATACG. The encoded protein is CASSAGTSFPDT. The whole CDR3 sequence reads CASSAGTSFPDTQYF. The chain links TRBV18 to TRBJ2-3; the match to TRBD2 covers 8 bases. The read terminates 3 residues ahead of where the CDR3 ends, so the germline J gene completes it. J gave up 4 bases and V 6 bases, and 9 bases lay outside the gene matches. CDR3 length: 15 residues. Germline CDR1 KGHSH, CDR2 LQKENI. Drawing the rest from reference TRBV18 and TRBJ2-3, the complete variable domain is NAGVMQNPRHLVRRRGQEARLRCSPMKGHSHVYWYRQLPEEGLKFMVYLQKENIIDESGMPKERFSAEFPKEGPSILRIQQVVRGDSAAYFCASSAGTSFPDTQYFGPGTRLTVL.

With respect to this clone: The read comes to an end 3 residues before the CDR3 does, leaving the germline J gene to fill in the end. The gene calls are TRBV11-2 and TRBJ1-2; a possible D gene is TRBD1 (5 bases). This CDR3 has 15 residues. V lost 2 bases to trimming and J lost 4 bases, with 14 bases between them. Germline CDR1 and CDR2: SGHAT and FQNNGV. The DNA read from the CDR3 is TGTGCCAGCAGCTTACGGGGGGATCCTCTCTATGGC. It yields the protein CASSLRGDPLYG. The whole CDR3 protein is CASSLRGDPLYGYTF.

Ten or more counts support this clone. Read coverage stops 3 residues before the CDR3 terminus; the germline J gene supplies the remainder. The chain uses TRBV6-2 or TRBV6-3 and TRBJ2-5; a possible D gene is TRBD1 (5 bases). The CDR3 length is 15 residues. CDR1 is MNHEY and CDR2 is SVGEGT in the germline V gene. V lost 6 bases, J lost 0 bases, and 14 bases lay in between. Partial CDR3 DNA: TGTGCCAGCAGAACCATGACAGAGTACCAAGAGACC. Its protein is CASRTMTEYQET. The complete CDR3 reads CASRTMTEYQETQYF.

This clone was counted between two and nine times. CDR3 residues: CASSLSPQLNYGYTF. The part of the CDR3 DNA that was read is TGTGCCAGCAGCTTATCCCCACAGTTAAACTATGGC. This chain links TRBV7-2 with TRBJ1-2, with D uncertain. The sequence runs out 3 residues before the end of the CDR3; the remainder is reconstructed from the germline J gene. The CDR3 has 15 amino acids. CDR1 is SGHTA, CDR2 FQGNSA, per germline. V was shortened by 2 bases and J by 2 bases, with 12 bases between the two germline ends.

This clone appeared many times. The read ends 3 residues before the CDR3 terminus; that terminus is restored from the germline J gene. This rearrangement joins TRBV7-2 to TRBJ2-4; D possibly corresponds to TRBD2 (7 bases). The CDR3 consists of 14 residues. The germline V gene has CDR1 SGHTA and CDR2 FQGNSA. CDR3 residues: CASSLASRGGGQYF. Partial CDR3 DNA: TGTGCCAGCAGCTTAGCGTCTCGAGGGGGGGGT.

This clone was found many times. The CDR3 end is not reached by the read, which stops 3 residues before it; the germline J gene fills it in. The V call is TRBV10-1, the J call TRBJ2-7; 9 nucleotides line up with TRBD1. The CDR3 contains 13 residues. Germline-derived CDR1 and CDR2 are WNHNN and SYGVQD (reference sequence). With V trimmed by 5 bases and J by 5 bases, 4 bases remained unmatched. CDR3 sequence: CASSTGTGNEQYF. The part of the CDR3 DNA that was read is TGCGCCAGCAGTACCGGGACAGGGAACGAG.

At least ten counts were recorded for this clone. The read terminates 3 residues before the CDR3 end, so the remaining end is supplied by the germline J gene. This rearrangement joins TRBV7-6 to TRBJ2-1; the match to TRBD2 covers 14 bases. The V gene end was trimmed by 7 bases and the J gene end by 7 bases; junction bases not matched to a gene: 3. The length of the CDR3 is 14 residues. The germline gives CDR1 SGHVS, CDR2 FNYEAQ. CDR3 DNA, as far as it was read: TGTGCCAGCACGACTAGCGGGGGGGCGAATGAG. Amino acid sequence: CASTTSGGANE. The full CDR3 protein is CASTTSGGANEQFF.

This clone appeared a few times. The sequence runs out 3 residues before the end of the CDR3; the remainder is reconstructed from the germline J gene. The genes are TRBV7-9 and TRBJ2-7; 14 bases agree with TRBD2. CDR1 is SEHNR and CDR2 is FQNEAQ in the germline V gene (reference sequence). The length of the CDR3 is 14 residues. J lost 6 bases, V lost 7 bases, and 5 bases had no gene match. CDR3 bases read: TGTGCCAGCACCGGACTAGCGGGGGGCGGCGAG. Translation gives CASTGLAGGGE. Given in full, the CDR3 is CASTGLAGGGEQYF.

This clone was detected many times. The read falls 3 residues short of the CDR3 end, and the missing part is taken from the germline J gene. The chain is built from TRBV7-8 and TRBJ2-3; D uncertain. Per the germline V gene, CDR1 is SGHVS and CDR2 is FQNEAQ. V was trimmed by 6 bases and J by 0 bases, leaving 10 bases between them. The CDR3 is made up of 14 amino acids. The sequenced part of the CDR3 DNA is TGTGCCAGCAGTCCCCTGTCTAGCACAGATACG. This translates into CASSPLSSTDT. The complete CDR3 sequence is CASSPLSSTDTQYF.

This clone was observed a few times. The read ends 3 residues before the CDR3 terminus; that terminus is restored from the germline J gene. V usage is TRBV2 and J usage is TRBJ2-6; possible D gene TRBD1, 6 bases. This CDR3 is 14 amino acids long. V gave up 6 bases and J gave up 4 bases, with 10 bases separating them. Looked up from germline, CDR1 is SNHLY and CDR2 is FYNNEI. CDR3 DNA (partial): TGTGCCAGCAGGAGGGGGAGCGGGGCCAACGTC. This encodes CASRRGSGANV. The full CDR3 protein reads CASRRGSGANVLTF.

This clone was seen repeatedly, ten times or more. The read ends 3 residues before the CDR3 terminus; that terminus is restored from the germline J gene. This chain joins TRBV4-2 and TRBJ2-7; no reliable D call. The CDR3 loop spans 14 amino acids. Germline CDR1 reads LGHNA; CDR2 reads YNFKEQ. V lost 0 bases and J lost 2, with 8 bases in between. The part of the CDR3 DNA that was read is TGTGCCAGCAGCCAAGATTCAGTTACCTACGAG. It specifies CASSQDSVTYE. The entire CDR3 protein reads CASSQDSVTYEQYF.

To note about this clone: From the germline J gene comes the end of the CDR3, since the read stops 3 residues before it. The gene calls are TRBV11-2 and TRBJ1-6; TRBD1 is a possible D gene (6 bases). Trimming stripped 3 bases from V and 9 bases from J, with 15 bases between. Germline V CDR1 and CDR2: SGHAT, FQNNGV. The CDR3 spans 15 residues. The sequenced CDR3 bases are TGTGCCAGCAGCTTGTATCACAGGGTGGGTTCACCC. Protein sequence: CASSLYHRVGSP. The complete CDR3 sequence is CASSLYHRVGSPLHF.

This clone was seen ten or more times. Read data end 3 residues before the CDR3 end; the end is taken from the germline J gene. This chain connects TRBV6-2 or TRBV6-3 to TRBJ2-3; perhaps TRBD2 as D (7 bases). Between the trimmed V and J ends, which lost 4 bases and 2 bases, there was a span of 13 bases. The CDR3 spans 15 residues. Germline lookup yields CDR1 MNHEY and CDR2 SVGEGT. CDR3 in amino acids: CASSSFGGPTDTQYF. CDR3 DNA, as far as it was read: TGTGCCAGCAGTTCTTTCGGGGGGCCCACAGATACG.

This clone was observed many times. The read ends 3 residues before the CDR3 terminus; that terminus is restored from the germline J gene. The V gene is TRBV6-2 or TRBV6-3, the J gene TRBJ1-2, with a possible D match to TRBD1 (6 bases). V was pared by 5 bases and J by 0 bases, with 19 bases between. From germline, CDR1 is MNHEY and CDR2 SVGEGT. The CDR3 spans 17 residues. This CDR3 reads CASSPRTVNFPNYGYTF. The DNA read from the CDR3 is TGTGCCAGCAGTCCTCGGACAGTGAATTTCCCTAACTATGGC.

This clone was counted only a few times. Read data end 3 residues before the CDR3 end; the end is taken from the germline J gene. The chain joins TRBV10-2 to TRBJ2-3, with 9 positions matching TRBD2. Per germline, CDR1 WSHSY and CDR2 SAAADI. The CDR3 has 15 amino acids. J gave up 1 base and V 4 bases, and 3 bases lay outside the gene matches. The sequenced CDR3 bases are TGCGCCAGCAGTGTTTCTAGCGGGGGCACAGATACG. Translated, it gives CASSVSSGGTDT. The full-length CDR3 reads as CASSVSSGGTDTQYF.

Comments on this clone: A much larger clonotype is one base distant, so this may be a read error. The DNA ends 3 residues before the CDR3 does, and the rest of the CDR3 is filled in from the germline J gene. V gene TRBV30 combines with J gene TRBJ2-7, with TRBD2 matching 7 bases. In germline, CDR1 is GTSNPN, CDR2 SVGIG (reference sequence). The CDR3 is 16 amino acids. The V segment lost 3 bases and the J segment 2 bases; nucleotides outside the gene matches: 13. CDR3 protein: CAWRHQAGRGAYEQYF. The sequenced part of the CDR3 DNA is TGTGCCTGGAGACATCAAGCAGGGAGGGGAGCCTACGAG.

This clone was seen ten or more times. The DNA ends 3 residues before the CDR3 does, and the rest of the CDR3 is filled in from the germline J gene. The genes are TRBV6-1 and TRBJ2-7; D perhaps matches TRBD1 (5 bases). The V end lost 1 base, the J end lost 6 bases, and 13 bases lay between the germline ends. Looked up from germline, CDR1 is MNHNS and CDR2 is SASEGT. The CDR3 sequence is 14 residues long. The sequenced part of the CDR3 DNA is TGTGCCAGCAGTGAAGTCCCAGGGCAACGCGAG. Residues: CASSEVPGQRE. The whole CDR3 sequence is CASSEVPGQREQYF.

There are a few counts of this clone. The DNA ends 3 residues before the CDR3 does, and the rest of the CDR3 is filled in from the germline J gene. The genes are TRBV6-1 and TRBJ1-2, with D perhaps TRBD1 (6 bases). The CDR3 has 14 residues. The germline V gene has CDR1 MNHNS and CDR2 SASEGT. The covered CDR3 bases are TGTGCCAGCAGTGAAGCGTGGGGGCCCCACGAC. This translates into CASSEAWGPHD. From start to end, the CDR3 is CASSEAWGPHDYTF.

This clone was seen at least ten times. The read stops 3 residues short of the end of the CDR3; the missing end is completed from the germline J gene. The chain employs TRBV18 and TRBJ2-3; D might be TRBD1 (5 bases). The V gene's germline CDR1 is KGHSH and CDR2 LQKENI. The CDR3 length is 13 residues. V was clipped by 7 bases and J by 4 bases, with 12 bases between them. The CDR3 loop reads CASLHEGADTQYF. The covered CDR3 bases are TGTGCCAGCTTGCATGAAGGGGCAGATACG.

The table lists this clone with many counts. The CDR3 extends 3 residues past the end of the read, so its final part is completed from the germline J gene. The chain links TRBV7-6 to TRBJ2-1; 12 nucleotides line up with TRBD2. There are 18 residues in the CDR3. The germline V gene encodes CDR1 SGHVS and CDR2 FNYEAQ. V lost 5 bases, J lost 1 base, and 9 bases stayed unmatched. Incomplete CDR3 DNA: TGTGCCAGCAGCGAACCTATACTAGCGGGGGGATCCTACAATGAG. Amino acids: CASSEPILAGGSYNE. The full CDR3 protein reads CASSEPILAGGSYNEQFF.

At least ten counts were recorded for this clone. The CDR3 extends 3 residues past the end of the read, so its final part is completed from the germline J gene. The chain joins TRBV7-7 to TRBJ2-7; TRBD1 aligns across 7 bases. CDR1 is SSHAT, CDR2 FNYEAQ, per germline (reference sequence). Trimming at V came to 1 base and at J to 2 bases, leaving 8 bases not matched to a gene. The CDR3 loop spans 16 amino acids. CDR3 DNA, as far as it was read: TGTGCCAGCAGCTTAGAAAAACGGCAGGGGGCCTACGAG. Translation gives CASSLEKRQGAYE. The entire CDR3 sequence reads CASSLEKRQGAYEQYF.

This clone was recorded many times. The CDR3 end is not reached by the read, which stops 3 residues before it; the germline J gene fills it in. The chain uses TRBV20-1 and TRBJ2-6; the match to TRBD2 covers 9 bases. The CDR3 loop spans 17 amino acids. V shed 3 bases, J shed 5 bases, and the junction held 11 bases outside the gene matches. CDR1 and CDR2 from the germline V gene are DFQATT and SNEGSKA (reference sequence). The sequenced CDR3 bases are TGCAGTGCTAGTGGCCTAGCGGGGAGTGGTCGGGCCAACGTC. Protein product: CSASGLAGSGRANV. The entire CDR3 protein reads CSASGLAGSGRANVLTF.

This clone was found many times. The read terminates 3 residues ahead of where the CDR3 ends, so the germline J gene completes it. This chain connects TRBV7-9 to TRBJ2-6, with D possibly TRBD1 on 6 matching bases. The germline V and J ends were trimmed by 11 bases and 0 bases, with 11 bases remaining between them. Germline CDR1 SEHNR, CDR2 FQNEAQ (reference sequence). The CDR3 contains 14 residues. Partial CDR3 DNA: TGTGCCCGACAGGCCTCCTCTGGGGCCAACGTC. Encoded protein: CARQASSGANV. The complete CDR3 reads CARQASSGANVLTF.

This clone showed up many times. The CDR3 goes on 3 residues after the read ends, and that part is filled in from the germline J gene. The chain is built from TRBV30 and TRBJ1-4, with no clear D. Germline-derived CDR1 and CDR2 are GTSNPN and SVGIG (reference sequence). V was pared by 1 base and J by 8 bases, with 11 bases between. The CDR3 extends over 13 amino acids. The covered CDR3 bases are TGTGCCTGGAGTGGCGGGTGGATGGAAAAA. Its translation is CAWSGGWMEK. The entire CDR3 is CAWSGGWMEKLFF.